A selection of T cell receptor beta chains follows, all from one sample in a study of blood T cell repertoires in COVID-19. Method: immunoSEQ multiplex PCR; TCRdb's copy keeps in-frame clones and lacks some. The data contain about 100,000 clones, more than 65% of them singletons. Sequencing used peripheral blood. Source of these receptors: a woman between 65 and 79 years old with acute or convalescent COVID-19. Both conserved end residues are part of each CDR3.

j_call | v_call | cdr3_aa
TRBJ1-6 | TRBV5-6 | CASSFLGQGGSPLHF
TRBJ1-1 | TRBV5-1 | CASSLTGTQNTEAFF
TRBJ1-5 | TRBV2 | CATQQGLDQPQHF
TRBJ2-7 | TRBV3-1/TRBV3-2 | CASSQDQAYSYEQYF
TRBJ1-3 | TRBV4-2 | CASSPPGQGINTIYF
TRBJ2-2 | TRBV27 | CASSTIASPNTGELFF
TRBJ1-2 | TRBV6-6 | CASSSGFGYTF
TRBJ1-4 | TRBV18 | CASSPVGGGGEKLFF
TRBJ2-3 | TRBV5-6 | CASSSGLTDTQYF
TRBJ2-1 | TRBV28 | CASSWDRREQFF
TRBJ2-6 | TRBV7-9 | CASSERSSGANVLTF
TRBJ2-1 | TRBV11-2 | CASSYPMGPYEQFF
TRBJ2-1 | TRBV2 | CASISANEQFF
TRBJ1-3 | TRBV7-2 | CASSQPTGLLSGNTIYF
TRBJ1-2 | TRBV3-1/TRBV3-2 | CASSPQGARGYTF
TRBJ1-1 | TRBV27 | CASSLSQGAGTEAFF
TRBJ2-5 | TRBV7-9 | CASTKGRPETQYF
TRBJ1-1 | TRBV28 | CASSPYQDRSEAFF
TRBJ1-3 | TRBV27 | CASRQLRNSGNTIYF
TRBJ2-3 | TRBV7-2 | CASSFSTAGGTDTQYF
TRBJ1-5 | TRBV6-5 | CASSYLQGRNQPQHF
TRBJ2-2 | TRBV24-1 | CATSGGTGVAGELFF
TRBJ1-2 | TRBV9 | CASTTTRVSNNYGYTF
TRBJ2-7 | TRBV11-2 | CASSLDQRGLSEQYF
TRBJ1-1 | TRBV4-1 | CASSQDQRTGAIYF
TRBJ2-5 | TRBV2 | CASSDHGTQYF
TRBJ1-6 | TRBV3-1/TRBV3-2 | CASSQVNGQAALHF
TRBJ1-5 | TRBV7-2 | CASQEGARNQPQHF